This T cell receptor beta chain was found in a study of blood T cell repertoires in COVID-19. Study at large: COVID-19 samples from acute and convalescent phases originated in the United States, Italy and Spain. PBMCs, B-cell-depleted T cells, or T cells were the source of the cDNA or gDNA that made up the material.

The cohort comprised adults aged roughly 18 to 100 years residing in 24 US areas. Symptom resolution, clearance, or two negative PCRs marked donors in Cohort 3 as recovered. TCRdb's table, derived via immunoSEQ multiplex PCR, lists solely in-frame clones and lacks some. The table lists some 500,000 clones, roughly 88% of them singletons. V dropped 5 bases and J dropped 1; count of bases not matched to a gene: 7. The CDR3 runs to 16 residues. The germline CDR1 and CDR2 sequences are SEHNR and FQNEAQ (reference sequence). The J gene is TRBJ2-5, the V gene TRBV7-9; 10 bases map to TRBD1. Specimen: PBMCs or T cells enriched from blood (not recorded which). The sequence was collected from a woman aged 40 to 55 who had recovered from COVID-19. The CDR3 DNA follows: TGTGCCAGCAGCGCCCCCGGGACAGGGGTCCAAGAGACCCAGTACTTC. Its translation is CASSAPGTGVQETQYF. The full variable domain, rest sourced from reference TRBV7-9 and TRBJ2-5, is DTGVSQNPRHKITKRGQNVTFRCDPISEHNRLYWYRQTLGQGPEFLTYFQNEAQLEKSRLLSDRFSAERPKGSFSTLEIQRTEQGDSAMYLCASSAPGTGVQETQYFGPGTRLLVL.